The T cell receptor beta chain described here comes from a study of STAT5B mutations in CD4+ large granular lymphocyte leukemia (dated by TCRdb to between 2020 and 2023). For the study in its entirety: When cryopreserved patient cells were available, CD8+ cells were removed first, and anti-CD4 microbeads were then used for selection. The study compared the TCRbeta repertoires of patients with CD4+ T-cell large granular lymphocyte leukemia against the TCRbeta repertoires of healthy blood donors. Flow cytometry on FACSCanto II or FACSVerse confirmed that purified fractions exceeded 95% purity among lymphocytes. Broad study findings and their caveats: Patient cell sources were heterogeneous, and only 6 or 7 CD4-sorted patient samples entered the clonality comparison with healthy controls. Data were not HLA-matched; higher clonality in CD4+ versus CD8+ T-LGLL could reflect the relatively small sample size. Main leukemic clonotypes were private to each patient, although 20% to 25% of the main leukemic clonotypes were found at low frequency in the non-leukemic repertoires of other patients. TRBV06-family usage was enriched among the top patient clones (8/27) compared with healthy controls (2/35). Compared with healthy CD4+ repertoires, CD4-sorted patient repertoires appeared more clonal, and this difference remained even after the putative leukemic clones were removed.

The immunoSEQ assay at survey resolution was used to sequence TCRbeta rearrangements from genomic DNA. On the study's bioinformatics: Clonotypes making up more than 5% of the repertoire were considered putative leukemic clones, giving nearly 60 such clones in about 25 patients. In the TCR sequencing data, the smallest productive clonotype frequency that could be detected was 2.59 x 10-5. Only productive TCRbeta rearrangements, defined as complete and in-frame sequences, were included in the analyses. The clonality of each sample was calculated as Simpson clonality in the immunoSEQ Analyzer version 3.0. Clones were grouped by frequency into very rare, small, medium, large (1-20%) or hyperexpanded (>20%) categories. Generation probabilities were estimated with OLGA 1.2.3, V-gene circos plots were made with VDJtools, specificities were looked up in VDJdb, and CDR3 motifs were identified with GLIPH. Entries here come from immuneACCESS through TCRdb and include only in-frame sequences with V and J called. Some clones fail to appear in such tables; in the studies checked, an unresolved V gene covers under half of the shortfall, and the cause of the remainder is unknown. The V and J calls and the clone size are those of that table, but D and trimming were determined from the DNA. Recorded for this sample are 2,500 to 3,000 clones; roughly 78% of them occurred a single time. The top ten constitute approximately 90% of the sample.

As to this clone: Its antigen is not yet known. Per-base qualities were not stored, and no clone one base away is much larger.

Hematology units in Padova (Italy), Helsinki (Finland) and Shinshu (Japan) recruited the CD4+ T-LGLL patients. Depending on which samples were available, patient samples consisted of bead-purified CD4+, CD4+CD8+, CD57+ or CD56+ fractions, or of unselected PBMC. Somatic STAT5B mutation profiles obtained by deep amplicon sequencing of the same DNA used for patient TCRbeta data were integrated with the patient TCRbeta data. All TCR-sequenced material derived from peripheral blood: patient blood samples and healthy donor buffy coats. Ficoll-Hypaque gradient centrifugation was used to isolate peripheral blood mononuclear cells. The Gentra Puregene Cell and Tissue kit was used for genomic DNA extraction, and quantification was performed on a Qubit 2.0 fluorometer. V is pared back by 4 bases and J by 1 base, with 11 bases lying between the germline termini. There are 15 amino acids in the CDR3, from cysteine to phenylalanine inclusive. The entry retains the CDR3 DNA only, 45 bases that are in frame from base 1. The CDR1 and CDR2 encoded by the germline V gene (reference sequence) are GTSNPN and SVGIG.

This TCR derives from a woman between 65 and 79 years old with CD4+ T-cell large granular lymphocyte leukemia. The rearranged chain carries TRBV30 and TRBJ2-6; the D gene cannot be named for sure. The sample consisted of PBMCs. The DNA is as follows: TGTGCCTGGACGGGCAGTTATTCTGGGGCCAACGTCCTGACTTTC. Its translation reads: CAWTGSYSGANVLTF.